The 17 T cell receptor beta chains presented below share a single source sample, sequenced in a study of T cell responses to AZD1222 COVID-19 vaccine. Method: immunoSEQ multiplex PCR; TCRdb's copy keeps in-frame clones and lacks some. The table lists around 170,000 clones, 80% to 95% of them singletons. This specimen consisted of peripheral blood, obtained 28 days after the second AZD1222 dose. These receptors all stem from an adult who received the AZD1222 COVID-19 vaccine.

V usage is TRBV7-2 and J usage is TRBJ2-1; the match to TRBD1 covers 7 bases. V trimming: 8 bases; J trimming: 15 bases; junction bases outside the gene matches: 16. The V gene's germline CDR1 is SGHTA and CDR2 FQGNSA. The CDR3 covers 13 residues. The CDR3 sequence: CASGTSTGSDLFF. The CDR3 region has the DNA TGTGCCAGCGGGACCTCGACAGGGTCGGATCTGTTCTTC.

This CDR3 reads CASSQFTGKSTDTQYF. DNA for the CDR3: TGCGCCAGCAGCCAATTCACAGGGAAGAGCACAGATACGCAGTATTTT. The J gene is TRBJ2-3, the V gene TRBV10-1; perhaps TRBD1 as D (6 bases). Germline V lookup: CDR1 WNHNN, CDR2 SYGVQD (reference sequence). The length of the CDR3 is 16 residues. V shed 6 bases and J shed 0 bases, with 16 bases lying between them.

V and J are TRBV10-3 and TRBJ2-2, with 10 bases fitting TRBD2. J gave up 4 bases and V 2 bases, and 4 bases lay outside the gene matches. This CDR3 has 16 residues. CDR1 is ENHRY and CDR2 is SYGVKD in the germline V gene. CDR3 in amino acids: CAISEGSGRGTGELFF. The CDR3 DNA follows: TGTGCCATCAGTGAGGGCAGCGGGAGGGGCACCGGGGAGCTGTTTTTT.

The genes are TRBV6-5 and TRBJ2-1, with TRBD1 as a possible D gene (5 bases). Per the germline V gene, CDR1 is MNHEY and CDR2 is SVGAGI. V dropped 6 bases and J dropped 10 bases, with 19 bases sitting between them. This CDR3 has 14 amino acids. The CDR3: CASSQGSTVWEQFF. DNA for the CDR3: TGTGCCAGCAGCCAGGGTTCGACGGTTTGGGAGCAGTTCTTC.

The chain links TRBV4-1 to TRBJ1-5, with 7 bases matching TRBD1. V was pared by 1 base and J by 6 bases, with 9 bases of the junction left unmatched. From germline, CDR1 is MGHRA and CDR2 YSYEKL. The CDR3 contains 16 residues. Here the CDR3 DNA reads TGCGCCAGCAGCCAAGCCCAGGGGGAGGTCGGTCAGCCCCAGCATTTT. This translates into CASSQAQGEVGQPQHF.

The chain has TRBV9 and TRBJ1-6, with D perhaps matching TRBD1 (6 bases). Germline values: CDR1 SGDLS, CDR2 YYNGEE. The V and J ends lost 4 bases and 6 bases respectively, with 14 bases between them. This CDR3 is built from 15 residues. In DNA form, the CDR3 reads TGTGCCAGCAGCCCTAGGGGGGATTTTAATTCACCCCTCCACTTT. Protein: CASSPRGDFNSPLHF.

V usage is TRBV6-5 and J usage is TRBJ1-6; TRBD1 matches 7 bases. Germline V gene data show CDR1 as MNHEY and CDR2 as SVGAGI. There are 15 residues in the CDR3. Losses at the gene ends were 0 bases for V and 6 bases for J; bases not matched to a gene: 2. The chain's CDR3 is CASSYSWDSNSPLHF. CDR3 bases: TGTGCCAGCAGTTACTCGTGGGACAGTAATTCACCCCTCCACTTT.

The V gene is TRBV7-9, the J gene TRBJ1-4, with unresolved D. Germline V CDR1 and CDR2: SEHNR, FQNEAQ (reference sequence). V gave up 5 bases and J gave up 7 bases, with 17 bases separating them. The CDR3 length is 15 residues. In DNA form, the CDR3 reads TGTGCCAGCAGCCTCTCGGGGATGGCGGTTGAAAAACTGTTTTTT. It translates to CASSLSGMAVEKLFF.

The chain couples TRBV28 to TRBJ1-2; D call uncertain. Trimming shortened V by 5 bases and J by 3 bases, and 7 bases separated the two germline ends. The CDR3 is made up of 12 amino acids. Germline values: CDR1 MDHEN, CDR2 SYDVKM. The CDR3 is CASSRTDYGYTF. CDR3 bases: TGTGCCAGCAGTCGCACCGACTATGGCTACACCTTC.

The J gene is TRBJ1-5, the V gene TRBV6-5, with D maybe TRBD1 (5 bases). The CDR3 length is 16 residues. From germline, CDR1 is MNHEY and CDR2 SVGAGI. Trimming removed 0 bases from V and 1 base from J, with 10 bases in between. The CDR3 region has the DNA TGTGCCAGCAGTTACTCGTCGACAGAAAGCAATCAGCCCCAGCATTTT. Its protein is CASSYSSTESNQPQHF.

V usage is TRBV5-1 and J usage is TRBJ2-2; 8 positions match TRBD1. Germline V gene sequence: CDR1 SGHRS, CDR2 YFSETQ. This CDR3 has 15 amino acids. With 4 bases clipped from V and 0 bases from J, the junction kept 2 bases outside the gene matches. The CDR3 loop reads CASSQGQANTGELFF. CDR3 coding DNA: TGCGCCAGCAGCCAGGGACAGGCGAACACCGGGGAGCTGTTTTTT.

The chain joins TRBV30 to TRBJ2-7; 9 positions agree with TRBD1. With V trimmed by 5 bases and J by 5 bases, 10 bases remained unmatched. Germline assignment: CDR1 GTSNPN and CDR2 SVGIG (reference sequence). The CDR3 runs to 14 residues. The CDR3 here is CAWRKPGQGNEQYF. The CDR3, as DNA: TGTGCCTGGCGAAAGCCGGGACAGGGTAACGAGCAGTACTTC.

The genes are TRBV6-5 and TRBJ1-2, with D hard to call. V gave up 5 bases and J gave up 8 bases, with 12 bases separating them. This CDR3 has 12 residues. The germline gives CDR1 MNHEY, CDR2 SVGAGI. The CDR3 protein is CASSPGVWGYTF. The CDR3 nucleotides are TGTGCCAGCAGTCCCGGAGTGTGGGGCTACACCTTC.

This rearrangement joins TRBV9 to TRBJ1-2; D perhaps matches TRBD1 (5 bases). The CDR3 totals 15 residues. Germline values: CDR1 SGDLS, CDR2 YYNGEE. V lost 0 bases to trimming and J lost 0 bases, with 9 bases between them. The CDR3: CASSVAATANYGYTF. DNA of the CDR3: TGTGCCAGCAGCGTAGCGGCGACAGCTAACTATGGCTACACCTTC.

This chain joins TRBV11-2 and TRBJ2-7, with 7 bases lining up with TRBD1. Germline V CDR1 and CDR2: SGHAT, FQNNGV. The CDR3 loop spans 15 amino acids. Trimming at V came to 5 bases and at J to 0 bases, leaving 7 bases not matched to a gene. The CDR3 region has the DNA TGTGCCAGCAGCATTAACCGGGACAGCTCCTACGAGCAGTACTTC. Protein sequence: CASSINRDSSYEQYF.

The chain carries TRBV19 and TRBJ1-1; TRBD1 aligns across 9 bases. V trimming: 1 base; J trimming: 3 bases; junction bases outside the gene matches: 18. CDR1 LNHDA and CDR2 SQIVND come from the germline V gene (reference sequence). This CDR3 is built from 20 residues. For the CDR3, the DNA is TGTGCCAGTAGTATAGGGTCGGGACAGGGAACAACGAGGTGGGACACTGAAGCTTTCTTT. This translates into CASSIGSGQGTTRWDTEAFF.

The chain uses TRBV30 and TRBJ1-4; D gene uncertain. Germline V gene lookup returns CDR1 GTSNPN and CDR2 SVGIG (reference sequence). The CDR3 spans 13 residues. Between the trimmed V and J ends, which lost 4 bases and 6 bases, there was a span of 12 bases. The CDR3 sequence: CAWIGCDDEKLFF. The CDR3, as DNA: TGTGCCTGGATCGGTTGTGATGATGAAAAACTGTTTTTT.